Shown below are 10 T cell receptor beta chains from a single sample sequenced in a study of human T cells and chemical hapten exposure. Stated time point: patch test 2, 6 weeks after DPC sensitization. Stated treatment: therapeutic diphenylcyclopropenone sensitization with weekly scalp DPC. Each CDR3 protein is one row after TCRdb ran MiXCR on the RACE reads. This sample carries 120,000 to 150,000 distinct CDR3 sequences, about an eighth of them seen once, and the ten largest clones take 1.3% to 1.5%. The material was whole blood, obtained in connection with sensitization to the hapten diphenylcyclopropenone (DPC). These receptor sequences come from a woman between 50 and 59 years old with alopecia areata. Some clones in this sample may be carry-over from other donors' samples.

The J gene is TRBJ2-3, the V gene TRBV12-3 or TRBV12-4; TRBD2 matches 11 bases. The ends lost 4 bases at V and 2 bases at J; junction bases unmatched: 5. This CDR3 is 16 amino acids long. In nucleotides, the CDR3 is TGTGCCAGCAGTTCCGGACTAGCGGGTTACACAGATACGCAGTATTTT. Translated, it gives CASSSGLAGYTDTQYF.

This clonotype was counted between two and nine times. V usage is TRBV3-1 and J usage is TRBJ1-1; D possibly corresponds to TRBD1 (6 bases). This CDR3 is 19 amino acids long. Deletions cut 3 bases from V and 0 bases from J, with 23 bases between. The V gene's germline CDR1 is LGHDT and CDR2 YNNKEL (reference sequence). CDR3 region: CASSHSQLGQTKLNTEAFF. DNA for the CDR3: TGTGCCAGCAGCCATAGTCAACTCGGACAGACGAAGTTGAACACTGAAGCTTTCTTT.

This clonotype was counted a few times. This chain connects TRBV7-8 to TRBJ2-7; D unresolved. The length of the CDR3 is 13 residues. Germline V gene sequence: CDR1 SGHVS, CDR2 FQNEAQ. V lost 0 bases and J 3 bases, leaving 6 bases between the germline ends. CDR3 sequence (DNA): TGTGCCAGCAGCTTAGCGGTAGACTACGAGCAGTACTTC. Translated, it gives CASSLAVDYEQYF.

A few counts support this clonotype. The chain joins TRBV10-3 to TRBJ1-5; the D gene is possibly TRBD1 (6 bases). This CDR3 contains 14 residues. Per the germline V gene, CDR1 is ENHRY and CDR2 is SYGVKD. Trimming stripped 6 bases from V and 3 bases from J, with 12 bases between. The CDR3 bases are TGTGCCATCAGCCCCCAGGGGCCCAATCAGCCCCAGCATTTT. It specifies CAISPQGPNQPQHF.

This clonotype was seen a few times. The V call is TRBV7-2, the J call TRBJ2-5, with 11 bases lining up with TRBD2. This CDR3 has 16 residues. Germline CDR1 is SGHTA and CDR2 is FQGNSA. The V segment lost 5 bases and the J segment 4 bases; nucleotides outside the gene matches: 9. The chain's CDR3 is CASSPLTSGSRETQYF. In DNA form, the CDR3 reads TGTGCCAGCAGCCCACTAACTAGCGGGAGCCGAGAGACCCAGTACTTC.

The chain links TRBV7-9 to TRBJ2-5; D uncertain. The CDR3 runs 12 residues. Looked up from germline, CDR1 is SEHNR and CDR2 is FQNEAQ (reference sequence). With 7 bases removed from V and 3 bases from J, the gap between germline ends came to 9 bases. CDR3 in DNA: TGTGCCAGCACCCCCGAAGAAGAGACCCAGTACTTC. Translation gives CASTPEEETQYF.

The CDR3 bases are TGTGCCAGCACGAGGCTAGCGGGCGGACGCACCGGGGAGCTGTTTTTT. As protein: CASTRLAGGRTGELFF. The rearrangement uses TRBV28 and TRBJ2-2, with 8 nucleotides matching TRBD2. This CDR3 has 16 amino acids. Germline V CDR1 and CDR2: MDHEN, SYDVKM. The junction had 11 bases not matched to a gene; V was cut back by 7 bases and J by 4 bases.

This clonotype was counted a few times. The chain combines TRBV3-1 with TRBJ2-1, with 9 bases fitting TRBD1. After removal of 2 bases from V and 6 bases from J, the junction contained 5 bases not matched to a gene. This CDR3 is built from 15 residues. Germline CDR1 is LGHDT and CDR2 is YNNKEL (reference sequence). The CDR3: CASSQTGQGTNEQFF. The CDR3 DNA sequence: TGTGCCAGCAGCCAAACGGGACAGGGAACCAATGAGCAGTTCTTC.

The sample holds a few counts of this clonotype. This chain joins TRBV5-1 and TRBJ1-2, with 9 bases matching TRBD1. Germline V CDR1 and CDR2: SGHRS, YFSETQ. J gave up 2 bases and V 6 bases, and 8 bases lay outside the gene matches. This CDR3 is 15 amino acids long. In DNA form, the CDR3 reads TGCGCCAGCAAGGTTCGGACAGGGGTCAACTATGGCTACACCTTC. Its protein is CASKVRTGVNYGYTF.

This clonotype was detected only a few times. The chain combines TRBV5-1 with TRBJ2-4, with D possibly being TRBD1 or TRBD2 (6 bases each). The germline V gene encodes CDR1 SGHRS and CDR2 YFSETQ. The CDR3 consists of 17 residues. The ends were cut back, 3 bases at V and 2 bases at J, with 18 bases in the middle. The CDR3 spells CASSWRGPQGTKNIQYF. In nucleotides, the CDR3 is TGCGCCAGCAGCTGGAGGGGACCTCAGGGGACCAAAAACATTCAGTACTTC.